The clone carrying this T cell receptor beta chain appeared once. The data were obtained in a study of blood T cell repertoires in COVID-19. Only in-frame clones appear in the TCRdb table, and some are missing; sequencing was by immunoSEQ multiplex PCR. The sample gives about 160,000 clones, roughly 81% of which show up once; 0.85% to 1.2% is in the top ten. CDR3 length: 11 residues. Germline V gene lookup returns CDR1 MNHEY and CDR2 SVGAGI. The V end lost 6 bases, the J end lost 2 bases, and 2 bases lay between the germline ends. This chain joins TRBV6-5 and TRBJ1-3; D not resolved. The source is a middle-aged man with acute or convalescent COVID-19. The sample was peripheral blood. The CDR3 bases are TGTGCCAGCAGCGCTGGAAACACCATATATTTT. Protein product: CASSAGNTIYF.